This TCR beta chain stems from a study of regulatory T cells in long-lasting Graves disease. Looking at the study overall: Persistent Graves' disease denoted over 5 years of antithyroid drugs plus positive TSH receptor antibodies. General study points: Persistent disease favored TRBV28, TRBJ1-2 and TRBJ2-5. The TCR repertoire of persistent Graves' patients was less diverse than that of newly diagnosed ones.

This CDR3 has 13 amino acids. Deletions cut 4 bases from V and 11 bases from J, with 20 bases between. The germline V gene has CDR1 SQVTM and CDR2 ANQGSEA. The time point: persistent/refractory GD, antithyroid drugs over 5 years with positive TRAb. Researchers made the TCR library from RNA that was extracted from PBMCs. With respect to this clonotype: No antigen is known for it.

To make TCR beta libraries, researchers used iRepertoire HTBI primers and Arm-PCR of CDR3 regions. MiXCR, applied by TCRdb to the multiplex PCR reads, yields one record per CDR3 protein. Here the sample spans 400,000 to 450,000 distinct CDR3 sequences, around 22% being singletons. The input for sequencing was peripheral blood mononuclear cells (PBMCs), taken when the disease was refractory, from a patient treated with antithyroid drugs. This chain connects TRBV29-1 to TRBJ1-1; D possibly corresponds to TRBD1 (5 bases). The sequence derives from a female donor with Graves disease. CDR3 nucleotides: TGCAGCGTTGTAGGTGGGGCGGGACTTCGGGCTTTCTTT. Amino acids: CSVVGGAGLRAFF.